The source of this T cell receptor (beta chain) is a study of T cell changes during pregnancy in multiple sclerosis. The repertoire was sequenced with immunoSEQ multiplex PCR; TCRdb's copy has only in-frame clones and lacks some. The table records under 110,000 clones, about 90% of them present only once. This sample comprised peripheral blood, obtained before pregnancy. The TCR comes from a female donor with multiple sclerosis, enrolled in a pregnancy study.

The CDR3 DNA sequence: TGTGCCAGCAGCTTGGGTGTCTTTAGCGGGAGAACCACCTACAATGAGCAGTTCTTC. Its protein product is CASSLGVFSGRTTYNEQFF. The V gene is TRBV7-9, the J gene TRBJ2-1; 9 bases align to TRBD2. From germline, CDR1 is SEHNR and CDR2 FQNEAQ (reference sequence). The CDR3 is made up of 19 amino acids. After removal of 3 bases from V and 2 bases from J, the junction contained 14 bases not matched to a gene.